This TCR beta chain came from a study of control samples from healthy donors and cancer patients. Using immunoSEQ multiplex PCR, the repertoire was profiled, and TCRdb retains in-frame clones only, with some absent. The sample contains about 200,000 clones, about 90% of which appear only once. The V and J ends lost 0 bases and 2 bases respectively, with 7 bases between them. Germline V gene lookup returns CDR1 SEHNR and CDR2 FQNEAQ (reference sequence). The CDR3 sequence is 15 residues long. This receptor was obtained from a man aged 25-40 years in good health. The specimen was blood. The V gene is TRBV7-9, the J gene TRBJ2-2, with D perhaps TRBD2 (6 bases). CDR3 coding DNA: TGTGCCAGCAGCTTAGCGGGGACTAACACCGGGGAGCTGTTTTTT. Translating gives CASSLAGTNTGELFF.